This record concerns one TCR beta chain sequence. In the authors' methods: Estimates of nucleated cell counts were drawn from the amplification of reference gene primers. The repertoire was sequenced with immunoSEQ multiplex PCR; TCRdb's copy has only in-frame clones and lacks some. The DNA was the basis for D and trimming; V, J and clone size are from that table. The sample includes 200,000 to 300,000 clones, 88% of them seen just once. The sample belongs to a study of blood T cell repertoires in COVID-19. Study at large: The United States, Italy and Spain were the sources of the acute and convalescent COVID-19 samples.

V lost 4 bases and J 5 bases, leaving 13 bases between the germline ends. The CDR3 contains 14 residues. Germline loops: CDR1 SGDLS, CDR2 YYNGEE. This study enrolled people aged roughly 18 to 90 from around 25 US geographic areas. Allocation to cohorts depended on clinical history reported by the participants. Sequenced material: PBMCs or T cells enriched from blood (not recorded which). The clonotype comes from a middle-aged woman with acute COVID-19. This rearrangement joins TRBV9 to TRBJ1-5; perhaps TRBD1 as D (5 bases). The DNA of the CDR3 is TGTGCCAGCAGCCTAACAGGATCAGATCAGCCCCAGCATTTT. As protein: CASSLTGSDQPQHF.